This is a list of T cell receptor beta chains from one sample in a study of blood T cell repertoires in COVID-19. The protocol was immunoSEQ multiplex PCR, while the TCRdb copy is restricted to in-frame clones and leaves out a portion. The sample has under 250,000 clones, around 83% seen once. The sample consisted of peripheral blood. These receptors were taken from a man between 45 and 60 years old with active or convalescent COVID-19. The CDR3 runs from the conserved cysteine through the conserved F or W. The D gene is left open where the match is weak. Clone size, where shown, is once, few, many, or a class for clones that have expanded.

D: NA
V: TRBV12-3/TRBV12-4
size: NA
length: 12
J: TRBJ2-3
DNA: TGTGCCAGCAGCATAGGGGCCGATACGCAGTATTTT
CDR3: CASSIGADTQYF

D: TRBD1
V: TRBV5-1
size: NA
length: 12
J: TRBJ1-2
DNA: TGCGCCAGCAGCCTAGACAGGGATGGCTACACCTTC
CDR3: CASSLDRDGYTF

D: NA
V: TRBV7-2
size: NA
length: 14
J: TRBJ1-5
DNA: TGTGCCAGCAGCTTATACAGGGTAGATCAGCCCCAGCATTTT
CDR3: CASSLYRVDQPQHF

D: NA
V: TRBV2
size: NA
length: 13
J: TRBJ2-1
DNA: TGTGCCAGCGCCCTCGGGACCTACAATGAGCAGTTCTTC
CDR3: CASALGTYNEQFF

D: NA
V: TRBV6-2/TRBV6-3
size: NA
length: 17
J: TRBJ1-5
DNA: TGTGCCAGCAGTTACTCGAACGTATGGGACACCAGCCAGCCCCAGCATTTT
CDR3: CASSYSNVWDTSQPQHF

D: NA
V: TRBV6-2/TRBV6-3
size: NA
length: 15
J: TRBJ2-3
DNA: TGTGCCAGCAGTTACTGGTCAGGCAAGACAGATACGCAGTATTTT
CDR3: CASSYWSGKTDTQYF

D: TRBD1
V: TRBV5-4
size: NA
length: 13
J: TRBJ1-4
DNA: TGTGCCAGCAGCCTACAGGGGAATGAAAAACTGTTTTTT
CDR3: CASSLQGNEKLFF

D: TRBD1
V: TRBV2
size: NA
length: 14
J: TRBJ1-4
DNA: TGTGCCAGCAGCAAACAGGGGGGAATTGAAAAACTGTTTTTT
CDR3: CASSKQGGIEKLFF

D: NA
V: TRBV18
size: NA
length: 14
J: TRBJ2-7
DNA: TGTGCCAGCTCCTCCACCAGAGGTCTCTACGAGCAGTACTTC
CDR3: CASSSTRGLYEQYF

D: TRBD1
V: TRBV3-1/TRBV3-2
size: NA
length: 14
J: TRBJ2-5
DNA: TGTGCCAGCAGCCGCGGGACAGGTGGGGAGACCCAGTACTTC
CDR3: CASSRGTGGETQYF

D: NA
V: TRBV5-4
size: once
length: 15
J: TRBJ1-4
DNA: TGTGCCAGCAGCAGCGGGGCCGGGGGGAATGAAAAACTGTTTTTT
CDR3: CASSSGAGGNEKLFF

D: NA
V: TRBV3-1/TRBV3-2
size: NA
length: 16
J: TRBJ2-7
DNA: TGTGCCAGCAGCCGGTCGCTAGGAGCAAGGGGTCACGAGCAGTACTTC
CDR3: CASSRSLGARGHEQYF

D: TRBD2
V: TRBV6-4
size: few
length: 15
J: TRBJ2-3
DNA: TGTGCCAGCAGTGACTCGTGGGGAGGGGCAGATACGCAGTATTTT
CDR3: CASSDSWGGADTQYF

D: TRBD2
V: TRBV28
size: NA
length: 16
J: TRBJ2-1
DNA: TGTGCCAGCAGTCCCCAGCGGGAGGAATCCTACAATGAGCAGTTCTTC
CDR3: CASSPQREESYNEQFF

D: NA
V: TRBV29-1
size: NA
length: 15
J: TRBJ1-4
DNA: TGCAGCGCAATGTCGGCAGGGGCATCGGGGGAAAAACTGTTTTTT
CDR3: CSAMSAGASGEKLFF

D: NA
V: TRBV5-4
size: NA
length: 15
J: TRBJ1-1
DNA: TGTGCCAGCAGCTTTAGGGGCAACTTTAACACTGAAGCTTTCTTT
CDR3: CASSFRGNFNTEAFF

D: NA
V: TRBV7-2
size: few
length: 15
J: TRBJ2-5
DNA: TGTGCCAGCAGCTTAGGGACAGCGCAACAAGAGACCCAGTACTTC
CDR3: CASSLGTAQQETQYF

D: TRBD1
V: TRBV11-1
size: NA
length: 14
J: TRBJ2-7
DNA: TGTGCCAGCAGCCAGGGACAGGGGACCTACGAGCAGTACTTC
CDR3: CASSQGQGTYEQYF

D: NA
V: TRBV7-9
size: NA
length: 12
J: TRBJ1-3
DNA: TGTGCCAGCACCCGAGTGGGAAACACCATATATTTT
CDR3: CASTRVGNTIYF

D: NA
V: TRBV16
size: NA
length: 15
J: TRBJ1-5
DNA: TGTGCCAGCAGCCCCGGTGCGGGAGATAATCAGCCCCAGCATTTT
CDR3: CASSPGAGDNQPQHF

D: NA
V: TRBV1
size: NA
length: 14
J: TRBJ1-3
DNA: TGCACCAGCAGCCCACAGGGATCCAGAAACACCATATATTTT
CDR3: CTSSPQGSRNTIYF

D: TRBD1
V: TRBV11-2
size: NA
length: 13
J: TRBJ1-1
DNA: TGTGCCAGCAGCTCCGACAGGGCCACTGAAGCTTTCTTT
CDR3: CASSSDRATEAFF

D: TRBD1
V: TRBV5-1
size: NA
length: 15
J: TRBJ1-1
DNA: TGCGCCAGCAGCACGCTACAGGGGGTAGGCACTGAAGCTTTCTTT
CDR3: CASSTLQGVGTEAFF

D: TRBD1
V: TRBV6-5
size: few
length: 15
J: TRBJ1-2
DNA: TGTGCCAGCAGCTATAGCCGACAGGGGTTGGACGGCTACACCTTC
CDR3: CASSYSRQGLDGYTF

D: NA
V: TRBV5-1
size: many
length: 15
J: TRBJ1-6
DNA: TGCGCCAGCAGCTTACAACAAAGAAACAATTCACCCCTCCACTTT
CDR3: CASSLQQRNNSPLHF

D: NA
V: TRBV3-1/TRBV3-2
size: NA
length: 12
J: TRBJ1-2
DNA: TGTGCCAGCAGCCAAGATAACAGCGGCTACACCTTC
CDR3: CASSQDNSGYTF

D: NA
V: TRBV7-6
size: once
length: 16
J: TRBJ1-4
DNA: TGTGCCAGCAGCTTGGGGGGCGGGGGGCGCGGTGAAAAACTGTTTTTT
CDR3: CASSLGGGGRGEKLFF

D: TRBD1
V: TRBV3-1/TRBV3-2
size: once
length: 14
J: TRBJ1-6
DNA: TGTGCCAGCAGCCAGGGACAGGTCAATTCACCCCTCCACTTT
CDR3: CASSQGQVNSPLHF